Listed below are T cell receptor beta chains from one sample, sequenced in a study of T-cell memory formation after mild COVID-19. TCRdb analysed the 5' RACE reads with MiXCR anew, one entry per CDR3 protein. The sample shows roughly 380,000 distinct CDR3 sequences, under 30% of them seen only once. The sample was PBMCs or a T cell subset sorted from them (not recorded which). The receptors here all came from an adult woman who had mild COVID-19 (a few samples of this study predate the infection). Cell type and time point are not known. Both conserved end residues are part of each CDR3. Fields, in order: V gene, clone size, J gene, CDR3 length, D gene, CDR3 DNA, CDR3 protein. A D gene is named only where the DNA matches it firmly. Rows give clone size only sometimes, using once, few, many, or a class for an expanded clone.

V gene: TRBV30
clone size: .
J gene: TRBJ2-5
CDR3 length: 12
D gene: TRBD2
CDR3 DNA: TGTGCCTGGACAAGCGGGACGGGGACCCAGTACTTC
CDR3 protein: CAWTSGTGTQYF

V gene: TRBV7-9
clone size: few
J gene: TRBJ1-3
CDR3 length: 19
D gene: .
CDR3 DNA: TGTGCCAGCAGCTCCGCTATCCTTTCGGGACCGCTCTCTGGAAACACCATATATTTT
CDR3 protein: CASSSAILSGPLSGNTIYF

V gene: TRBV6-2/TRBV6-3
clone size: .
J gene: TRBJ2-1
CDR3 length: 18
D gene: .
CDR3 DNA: TGTGCCAGCAGTTTGCGTATAGGTGGAAGGGATGTCGTCAATGAGCAGTTCTTC
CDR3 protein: CASSLRIGGRDVVNEQFF

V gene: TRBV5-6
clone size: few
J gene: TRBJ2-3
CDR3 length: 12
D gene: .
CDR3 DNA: TGTGCCAGCAGCTTGGCGTCAGTGACGCAGTATTTT
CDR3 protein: CASSLASVTQYF

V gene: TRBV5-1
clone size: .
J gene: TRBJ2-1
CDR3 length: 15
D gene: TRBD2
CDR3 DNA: TGCGCCAGCAGGGCCCTAGCGGAGGCCTACAATGAGCAGTTCTTC
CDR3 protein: CASRALAEAYNEQFF

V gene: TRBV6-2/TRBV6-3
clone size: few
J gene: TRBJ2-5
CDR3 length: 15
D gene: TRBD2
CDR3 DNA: TGTGCCAGCAGCCCTAACGCAGCGGGAGTTGAGACCCAGTACTTC
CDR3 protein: CASSPNAAGVETQYF

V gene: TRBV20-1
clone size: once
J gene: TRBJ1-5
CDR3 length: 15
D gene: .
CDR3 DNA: TGCAGTGCATACCCCCCGAAGCATAGCAATCAGCCCCAGCATTTT
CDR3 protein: CSAYPPKHSNQPQHF

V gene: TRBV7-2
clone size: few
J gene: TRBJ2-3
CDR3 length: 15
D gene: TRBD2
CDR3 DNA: TGTGCCAGCAGCGCTAGCGGGGGGGCAGCAGATACGCAGTATTTT
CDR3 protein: CASSASGGAADTQYF

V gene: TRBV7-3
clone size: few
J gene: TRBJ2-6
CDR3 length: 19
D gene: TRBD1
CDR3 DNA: TGTGCCAGCAGCCCCACACCGGGACAGGGCGTCTCTGGGGCCAACGTCCTGACTTTC
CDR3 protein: CASSPTPGQGVSGANVLTF

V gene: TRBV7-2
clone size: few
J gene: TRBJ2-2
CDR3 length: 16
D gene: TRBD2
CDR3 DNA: TGTGCCAGCAGCGCCGGACTAGCGGGGGGGCCCGGGGAGCTGTTTTTT
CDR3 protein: CASSAGLAGGPGELFF

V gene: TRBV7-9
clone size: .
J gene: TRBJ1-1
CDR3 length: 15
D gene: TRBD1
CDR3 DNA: TGTGCCAGCAGCTTAGCGACAGGGATGAACACTGAAGCTTTCTTT
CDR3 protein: CASSLATGMNTEAFF

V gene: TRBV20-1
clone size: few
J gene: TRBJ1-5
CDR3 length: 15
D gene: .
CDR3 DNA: TGCAGTGCTAGTGGGTCGCGCAGGAGGGATCAGCCCCAGCATTTT
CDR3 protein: CSASGSRRRDQPQHF

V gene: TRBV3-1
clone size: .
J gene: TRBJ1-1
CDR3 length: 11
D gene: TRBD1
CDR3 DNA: TGTGCCAGCGGACAGGGTACTGAAGCTTTCTTT
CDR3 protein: CASGQGTEAFF

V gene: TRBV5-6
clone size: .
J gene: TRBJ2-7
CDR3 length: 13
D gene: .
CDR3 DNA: TGTGCCAGCAGCTTCCGCGGTTCCCTCGAGCAGTACTTC
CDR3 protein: CASSFRGSLEQYF

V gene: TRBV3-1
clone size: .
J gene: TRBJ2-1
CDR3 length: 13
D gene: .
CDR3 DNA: TGTGCCAGCAGCCCCGGGGCCGGGAATGAGCAGTTCTTC
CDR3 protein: CASSPGAGNEQFF

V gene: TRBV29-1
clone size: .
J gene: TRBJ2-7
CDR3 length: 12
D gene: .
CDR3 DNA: TGCAGCGTTGAGCCCGACGACGGGGAGCAGTACTTC
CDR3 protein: CSVEPDDGEQYF

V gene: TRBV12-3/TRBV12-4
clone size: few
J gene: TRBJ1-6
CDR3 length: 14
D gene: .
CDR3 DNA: TGTGCCAGCAGTTTGCGCGGACAGAATTCACCCCTCCACTTT
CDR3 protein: CASSLRGQNSPLHF

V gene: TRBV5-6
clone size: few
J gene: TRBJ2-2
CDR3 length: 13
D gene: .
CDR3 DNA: TGTGCCAGCAGCTTGGCGTCTCCGGGGGAGCTGTTTTTT
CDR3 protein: CASSLASPGELFF

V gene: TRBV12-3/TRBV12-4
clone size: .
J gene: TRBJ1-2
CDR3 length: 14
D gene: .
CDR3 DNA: TGTGCCAGCACCACCCGATGGCGGAACTATGGCTACACCTTC
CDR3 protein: CASTTRWRNYGYTF

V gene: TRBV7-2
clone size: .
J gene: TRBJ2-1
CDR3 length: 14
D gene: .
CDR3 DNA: TGTGCCAGCAGCTTAGGGGGTTCTGAATATGAGCAGTTCTTC
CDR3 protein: CASSLGGSEYEQFF

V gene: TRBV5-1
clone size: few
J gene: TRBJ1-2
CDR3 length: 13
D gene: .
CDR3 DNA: TGCGCCAGCAGCTTCTTCACTAACTATGGCTACACCTTC
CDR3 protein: CASSFFTNYGYTF

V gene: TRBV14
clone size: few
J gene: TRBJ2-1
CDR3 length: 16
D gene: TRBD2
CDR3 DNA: TGTGCCAGCAGCCAAGGCGGGTTTAGCGGGAGCAATGAGCAGTTCTTC
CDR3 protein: CASSQGGFSGSNEQFF

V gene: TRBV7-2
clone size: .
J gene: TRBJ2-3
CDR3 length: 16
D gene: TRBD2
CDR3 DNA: TGTGCCAGCAGCCCACCCCTATGGGGGGGGGGAGATACGCAGTATTTT
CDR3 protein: CASSPPLWGGGDTQYF

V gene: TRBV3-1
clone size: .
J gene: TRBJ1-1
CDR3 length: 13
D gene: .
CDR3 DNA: TGTGCCAGCAGCTCCTGGATAAACACTGAAGCTTTCTTT
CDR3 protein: CASSSWINTEAFF

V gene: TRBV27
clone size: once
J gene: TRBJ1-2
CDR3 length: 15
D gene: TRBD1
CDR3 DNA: TGTGCCAGCAGTTTCACAGGGGGCCGGGACTATGGCTACACCTTC
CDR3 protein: CASSFTGGRDYGYTF

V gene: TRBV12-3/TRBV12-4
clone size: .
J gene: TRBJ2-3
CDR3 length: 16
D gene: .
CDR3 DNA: TGTGCCAGCAGTCTGAGGACCCTTTGGAGCACAGATACGCAGTATTTT
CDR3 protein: CASSLRTLWSTDTQYF

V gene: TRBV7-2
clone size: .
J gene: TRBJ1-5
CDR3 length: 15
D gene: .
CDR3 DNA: TGTGCCAGCAGTCTACAGGGCCGGGAAACTCAGCCCCAGCATTTT
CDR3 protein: CASSLQGRETQPQHF

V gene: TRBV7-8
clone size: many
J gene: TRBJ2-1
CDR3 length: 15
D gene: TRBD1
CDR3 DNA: TGTGCCAGCAGCTTTGACAGGGGGTACTACAATGAGCAGTTCTTC
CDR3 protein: CASSFDRGYYNEQFF

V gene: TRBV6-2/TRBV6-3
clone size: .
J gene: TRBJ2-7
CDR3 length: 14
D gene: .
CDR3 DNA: TGTGCCAGCAGTTACCTCCCAGGGCCCTACGAGCAGTACTTC
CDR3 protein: CASSYLPGPYEQYF

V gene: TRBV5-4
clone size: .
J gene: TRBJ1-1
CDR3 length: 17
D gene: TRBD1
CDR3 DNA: TGTGCCAGCACCCAAGGGGACAGGGGGCAGTTGAACACTGAAGCTTTCTTT
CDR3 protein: CASTQGDRGQLNTEAFF

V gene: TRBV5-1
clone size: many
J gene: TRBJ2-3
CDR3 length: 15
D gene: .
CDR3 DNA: TGCGCCAGCTTCATGGACTTTTCTCCGGGGAATACGCAGTATTTT
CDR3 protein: CASFMDFSPGNTQYF

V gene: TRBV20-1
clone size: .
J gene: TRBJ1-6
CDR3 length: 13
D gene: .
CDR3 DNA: TGCAGTGCTAGTCGGTCACGGAATTCACCCCTCCACTTT
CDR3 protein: CSASRSRNSPLHF

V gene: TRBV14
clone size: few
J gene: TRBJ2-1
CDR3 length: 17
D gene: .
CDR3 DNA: TGTGCCAGCAGCCAAGAGGTAGGGCCAAAGACCTACAATGAGCAGTTCTTC
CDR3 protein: CASSQEVGPKTYNEQFF

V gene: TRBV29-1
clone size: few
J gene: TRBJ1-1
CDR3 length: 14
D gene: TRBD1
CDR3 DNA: TGCAGCGTCTTTGCGGGACAGCGGAACACTGAAGCTTTCTTT
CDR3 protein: CSVFAGQRNTEAFF

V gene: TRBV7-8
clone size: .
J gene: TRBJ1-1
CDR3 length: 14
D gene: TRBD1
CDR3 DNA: TGTGCCAGCAGCTCTCAGGGACAGATCACTGAAGCTTTCTTT
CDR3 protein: CASSSQGQITEAFF

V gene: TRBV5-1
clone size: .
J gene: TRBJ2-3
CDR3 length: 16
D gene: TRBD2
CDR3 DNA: TGCGCCAGCAGCTTGGGTTCCAGCGGGGTCACAGATACGCAGTATTTT
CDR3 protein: CASSLGSSGVTDTQYF

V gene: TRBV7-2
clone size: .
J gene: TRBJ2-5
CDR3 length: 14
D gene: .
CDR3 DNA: TGTGCCAGCAGCTTAATGGGCCCGCGAGAGACCCAGTACTTC
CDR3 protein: CASSLMGPRETQYF

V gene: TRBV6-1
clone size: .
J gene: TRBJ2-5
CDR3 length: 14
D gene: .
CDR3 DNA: TGTGCCAGCAGTGAAGGGGGCTTCAGGGAGACCCAGTACTTC
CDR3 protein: CASSEGGFRETQYF

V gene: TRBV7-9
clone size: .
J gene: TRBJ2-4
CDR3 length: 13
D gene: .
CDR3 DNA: TGTGCCAGCAGCTCCCGGGACTCCCAGATTCAGTACTTC
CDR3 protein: CASSSRDSQIQYF

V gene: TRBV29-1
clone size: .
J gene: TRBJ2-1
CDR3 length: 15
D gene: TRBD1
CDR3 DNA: TGCAGCGTTGAGGGGGCACCGGGACAGGTCAATGAGCAGTTCTTC
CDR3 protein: CSVEGAPGQVNEQFF

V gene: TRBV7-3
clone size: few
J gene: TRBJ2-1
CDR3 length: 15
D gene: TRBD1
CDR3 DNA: TGTGCCAGCAGCAAGCCGGGACAGGGATACAATGAGCAGTTCTTC
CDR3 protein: CASSKPGQGYNEQFF

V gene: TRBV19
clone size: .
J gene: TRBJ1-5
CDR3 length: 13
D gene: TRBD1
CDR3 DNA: TGTGCCAGTAGCCACGGACAGGGGAAGCCCCAGCATTTT
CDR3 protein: CASSHGQGKPQHF

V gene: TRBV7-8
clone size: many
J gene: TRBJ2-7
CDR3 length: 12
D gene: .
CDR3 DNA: TGTGCCAGCAGCTTAGTAGCCTACGAGCAGTACTTC
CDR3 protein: CASSLVAYEQYF

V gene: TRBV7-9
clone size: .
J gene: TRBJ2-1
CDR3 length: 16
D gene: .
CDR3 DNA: TGTGCCAGCAGCCCTGGGCCGGGGACCTCGAACAATGAGCAGTTCTTC
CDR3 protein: CASSPGPGTSNNEQFF

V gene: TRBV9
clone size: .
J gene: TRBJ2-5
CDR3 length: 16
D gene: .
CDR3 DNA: TGTGCCAGCAACAGGCTCGGGGGAGGTGGGAAAGAGACCCAGTACTTC
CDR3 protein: CASNRLGGGGKETQYF

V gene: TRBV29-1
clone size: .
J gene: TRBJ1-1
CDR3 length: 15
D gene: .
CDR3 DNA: TGCAGCGTTGAAGATGGAAGAAATCAGGGCACTGAAGCTTTCTTT
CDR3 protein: CSVEDGRNQGTEAFF

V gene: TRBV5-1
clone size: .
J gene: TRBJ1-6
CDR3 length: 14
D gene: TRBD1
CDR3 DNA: TGCGCCAGCAGACTGGGACAGGGTAATTCACCCCTCCACTTT
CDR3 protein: CASRLGQGNSPLHF